Below are 12 T cell receptor beta chains sequenced from a single sample in a study of T-cell reconstitution after alpha-beta-depleted transplantation in children. Unique molecular identifiers tagged the TCRbeta library. TCRdb processed the PCR reads anew with MiXCR; each CDR3 protein has one entry. The data contain around 580,000 distinct CDR3 sequences, under 25% of them singletons. The sample consisted of PBMCs, mostly from graft donor cells, taken 360 days after TCRalphabeta/CD19-depleted stem cell transplant. These receptors were obtained from a boy in the first two years of life who had a stem cell transplant for acute myeloid leukemia, so the T cells may come from the graft donor.

This clonotype was observed at least ten times. V usage is TRBV20-1 and J usage is TRBJ1-2; 12 nucleotides match TRBD1. Germline CDR1 DFQATT, CDR2 SNEGSKA (reference sequence). The CDR3 has 16 residues. After removal of 2 bases from V and 4 bases from J, the junction contained 8 bases not matched to a gene. CDR3 residues: CSARPGTGGAVYGYTF. The CDR3 bases are TGCAGTGCTAGACCGGGGACAGGGGGCGCGGTCTATGGCTACACCTTC.

V is TRBV6-1 and J is TRBJ2-1; 9 bases line up with TRBD1. The CDR3 is 16 amino acids. With V trimmed by 3 bases and J by 7 bases, 10 bases remained unmatched. The germline gives CDR1 MNHNS, CDR2 SASEGT. The CDR3 bases are TGTGCCAGCAGTGACGTTACGGGACAGGGAGTGAATGAGCAGTTCTTC. Encoded protein: CASSDVTGQGVNEQFF.

The chain carries TRBV7-2 and TRBJ2-7; TRBD2 matches 11 bases. The CDR3 length is 15 residues. With 2 bases clipped from V and 4 bases from J, the junction kept 4 bases outside the gene matches. Germline CDR1 reads SGHTA; CDR2 reads FQGNSA. The CDR3 DNA reads TGTGCCAGCAGCTTAATGGCTAGCGGGGGGTACGAGCAGTACGTC. This encodes CASSLMASGGYEQYV.

The rearrangement joins TRBV12-3 or TRBV12-4 to TRBJ2-1; 10 bases map to TRBD2. J lost 3 bases, V lost 5 bases, and 10 bases had no gene match. This CDR3 has 17 residues. Here the CDR3 DNA reads TGTGCCAGCAGTCCCTCAGCGGGGGGGCCCCTCTACAATGAGCAGTTCTTC. Translated, it gives CASSPSAGGPLYNEQFF.

CDR3: CASTRSEAGELFF. The CDR3 bases are TGCGCCAGCACCAGGTCCGAGGCCGGGGAGCTGTTTTTT. The gene calls are TRBV5-1 and TRBJ2-2; D gene uncertain. This CDR3 contains 13 residues. The V gene's germline CDR1 is SGHRS and CDR2 YFSETQ. V shed 6 bases and J shed 6 bases, with 12 bases lying between them.

CDR3 bases: TGCAGTGCTAGAACCCAGCCTATGGGGAAGAACGGGGAGCTGTTTTTT. Its protein is CSARTQPMGKNGELFF. The chain has TRBV20-1 and TRBJ2-2; D is undetermined. Germline V gene sequence: CDR1 DFQATT, CDR2 SNEGSKA (reference sequence). The CDR3 contains 16 residues. With 2 bases removed from V and 7 bases from J, the gap between germline ends came to 20 bases.

At least ten counts were recorded for this clonotype. The rearrangement joins TRBV11-2 to TRBJ2-7; no clear D. Between the trimmed V and J ends, which lost 1 base and 2 bases, there was a span of 6 bases. Germline V gene data show CDR1 as SGHAT and CDR2 as FQNNGV. This CDR3 region has 13 residues. The CDR3, as DNA: TGTGCCAGCAGCTTAGCCCAGACCTACGAGCAGTACGTC. It translates to CASSLAQTYEQYV.

The count of this clonotype is one. This chain connects TRBV6-1 to TRBJ1-5; D may be TRBD1 (5 bases). The V and J ends lost 1 base and 6 bases respectively, with 22 bases between them. The germline V gene has CDR1 MNHNS and CDR2 SASEGT. This CDR3 region has 18 residues. CDR3 sequence reads: CASSEVMRGTPARQPQHF. The CDR3 nucleotides read TGTGCCAGCAGTGAAGTTATGAGGGGAACCCCCGCACGTCAGCCCCAGCATTTT.

The gene calls are TRBV20-1 and TRBJ2-1, with D hard to call. CDR1 DFQATT and CDR2 SNEGSKA come from the germline V gene (reference sequence). V was pared by 3 bases and J by 0 bases, with 12 bases between. The CDR3 loop spans 15 amino acids. Here the CDR3 DNA reads TGCAGTGCTAGTGCCTCGAAGAGCTCCTACAATGAGCAGTTCTTC. This gives the protein CSASASKSSYNEQFF.

There are many counts of this clonotype. The chain recombines TRBV20-1 with TRBJ2-1; 8 nucleotides match TRBD2. Germline assignment: CDR1 DFQATT and CDR2 SNEGSKA (reference sequence). The CDR3 is 17 residues long. With 3 bases clipped from V and 3 bases from J, the junction kept 13 bases outside the gene matches. The CDR3 is CSASNFIGGALYNEQFF. The CDR3 region has the DNA TGCAGTGCTAGCAATTTCATCGGGGGGGCCCTCTACAATGAGCAGTTCTTC.

A few counts support this clonotype. The chain couples TRBV28 to TRBJ2-7, with 8 bases identical to TRBD1. CDR1 and CDR2 from the germline V gene are MDHEN and SYDVKM. The CDR3 extends over 13 amino acids. After removal of 3 bases from V and 7 bases from J, the junction contained 5 bases not matched to a gene. For the CDR3, the DNA is TGTGCCAGCAGTTTGGGACAGGTTGAAGAGCAGTACGTC. Translated, it gives CASSLGQVEEQYV.

This clonotype showed up just a few times. The genes are TRBV6-5 and TRBJ2-7; 8 positions agree with TRBD1. V gave up 6 bases and J gave up 3 bases; unmatched junction bases: 10. There are 15 residues in the CDR3. Germline lookup yields CDR1 MNHEY and CDR2 SVGAGI. The CDR3 nucleotides are TGTGCCAGCAGGTTCGGAGGCGGACAGGGCTACGAGCAGTACTTC. Amino acids: CASRFGGGQGYEQYF.